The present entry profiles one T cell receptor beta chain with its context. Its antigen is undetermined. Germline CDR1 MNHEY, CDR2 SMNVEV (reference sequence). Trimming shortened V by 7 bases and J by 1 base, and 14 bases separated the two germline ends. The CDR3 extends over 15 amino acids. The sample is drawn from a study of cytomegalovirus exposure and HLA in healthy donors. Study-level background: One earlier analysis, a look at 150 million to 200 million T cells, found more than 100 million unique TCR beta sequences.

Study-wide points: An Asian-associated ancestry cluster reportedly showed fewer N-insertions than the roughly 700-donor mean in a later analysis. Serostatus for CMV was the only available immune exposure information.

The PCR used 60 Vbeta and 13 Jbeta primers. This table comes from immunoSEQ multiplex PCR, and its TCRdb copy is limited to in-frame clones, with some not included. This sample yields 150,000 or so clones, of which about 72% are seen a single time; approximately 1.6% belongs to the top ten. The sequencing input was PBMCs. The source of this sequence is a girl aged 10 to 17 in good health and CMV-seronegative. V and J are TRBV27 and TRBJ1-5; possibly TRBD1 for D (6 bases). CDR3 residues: CASTRRGGSNQPQHF. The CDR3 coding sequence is TGTGCCAGCACAAGGCGGGGGGGCAGCAATCAGCCCCAGCATTTT.